Listed below are T cell receptor beta chains from one sample, sequenced in a study of vaccination and CD4 T cells after COVID-19. No cognate antigen is known for these TCRs. TCRdb recomputed calls from the PCR reads with MiXCR, one row per CDR3 protein. The sample has about 26,000 distinct CDR3 sequences, about 50% seen once. The sample in question was CD4+ T cells from blood, cultured in vitro, obtained before SARS-CoV-2 vaccination. These receptors originate from a human donor who received a COVID-19 vaccine. CDR3s include the opening cysteine and the closing phenylalanine or tryptophan. D genes are given only for firm matches. Part of the rows lack a size; the others show once, few, many or a class for expanded clones.

clone size,J gene,CDR3 length,V gene,D gene,CDR3 DNA,CDR3 protein
.,TRBJ1-1,16,TRBV7-8,TRBD1,TGTGCCAGCAGCCTCTGGACAGGGGGCATGAACACTGAAGCTTTCTTT,CASSLWTGGMNTEAFF
.,TRBJ2-3,15,TRBV5-1,TRBD2,TGCGCCAGCAGCTTGGAATGGGAGGGGTCAGATACGCAGTATTTT,CASSLEWEGSDTQYF
few,TRBJ2-2,13,TRBV27,.,TGTGCCAGCAGTGGACTGAACACCGGGGAGCTGTTTTTT,CASSGLNTGELFF
few,TRBJ2-2,15,TRBV27,.,TGTGCCAGCAGTAATACGGGCAGGGGAACCGGGGAGCTGTTTTTT,CASSNTGRGTGELFF
.,TRBJ2-1,16,TRBV20-1,TRBD1,TGCAGTGCTAGATCCCCGACAGGGGTGACCTACAATGAGCAGTTCTTC,CSARSPTGVTYNEQFF
.,TRBJ1-6,13,TRBV27,.,TGTGCCAGCAGTTTAATTTTTAATTCACCCCTCCACTTT,CASSLIFNSPLHF
.,TRBJ1-1,15,TRBV20-1,TRBD1,TGCAGTGCTGCGGTTCCTAGACAGGGGAACACTGAAGCTTTCTTT,CSAAVPRQGNTEAFF
few,TRBJ2-7,17,TRBV6-5,.,TGTGCCAGCAGTTACTCGCCAGGGGCCGAAAGAAACTACGAGCAGTACTTC,CASSYSPGAERNYEQYF
few,TRBJ1-4,15,TRBV19,.,TGTGCCAGTAGTATTGTGTCAGGGCCAGGGGAAAAACTGTTTTTT,CASSIVSGPGEKLFF
few,TRBJ1-5,15,TRBV27,TRBD1,TGTGCCAGCAGCACGGACAGGAACAGCAATCAGCCCCAGCATTTT,CASSTDRNSNQPQHF
.,TRBJ2-7,15,TRBV6-7,TRBD1,TGTGCCAGCGCGCGACTCCGGACAGGCGGCGACGAGCAGTACTTC,CASARLRTGGDEQYF
.,TRBJ1-1,15,TRBV12-3/TRBV12-4,.,TGTGCCAGCCTTGATGGGGGGGGTTGGGGCACTGAAGCTTTCTTT,CASLDGGGWGTEAFF
few,TRBJ1-1,15,TRBV5-4,.,TGTGCCAGCAGCTTGGGAGGGGCAGGGAACACTGAAGCTTTCTTT,CASSLGGAGNTEAFF
.,TRBJ2-7,14,TRBV20-1,.,TGCAGTGCTAGAGTCCCCGGGCTACCCTACGAGCAGTACTTC,CSARVPGLPYEQYF
few,TRBJ1-5,15,TRBV10-3,.,TGTGCCACTCTGGACAGCTCCCTTAGCAATCAGCCCCAGCATTTT,CATLDSSLSNQPQHF
few,TRBJ1-1,14,TRBV11-2,.,TGTGCCAGCAGCTTAGTCGGCCAGGGTGTATCAGCTTTCTTT,CASSLVGQGVSAFF
.,TRBJ1-2,16,TRBV7-9,TRBD1,TGTGCCAGCAGCCCCGGACAGGGCGATTCTAACTATGGCTACACCTTC,CASSPGQGDSNYGYTF
.,TRBJ1-2,14,TRBV20-1,TRBD1,TGCAGTGCCACCCATGACAGGGGGGGCTATGGCTACACCTTC,CSATHDRGGYGYTF
.,TRBJ2-2,12,TRBV19,.,TGTGCCAGTAGTATGCCTCCCGGGGAGCTGTTTTTT,CASSMPPGELFF
.,TRBJ1-4,16,TRBV23-1,.,TGCGCCAGCAGTCAATCCTGTCGGCCGGCTAATGAAAAACTGTTTTTT,CASSQSCRPANEKLFF
few,TRBJ1-2,15,TRBV19,.,TGTGCCAGTAGTATGGGAGGTTTGTCAGGGGATGGCTACACCTTC,CASSMGGLSGDGYTF
.,TRBJ2-3,15,TRBV7-9,.,TGTGCCAGCAGCTTAGGTTCTGGTACTGGAGATACGCAGTATTTT,CASSLGSGTGDTQYF
few,TRBJ1-2,12,TRBV7-9,.,TGTGCCAGCAGCTTATCGGCCAGCACCATGACCTTC,CASSLSASTMTF
.,TRBJ1-1,14,TRBV15,TRBD1,TGTGCCACCAGCCGCCGGGACAGGGCCAGTGAAGCTTTCTTT,CATSRRDRASEAFF
.,TRBJ1-1,11,TRBV30,.,TGTGCCTGGAGTGTACTTAGCGAAGCTTTCTTT,CAWSVLSEAFF
.,TRBJ1-1,14,TRBV5-4,.,TGTGCCAGCAGCTTAGGGGGGATGAACACTGAAGCTTTCTTT,CASSLGGMNTEAFF
.,TRBJ2-7,17,TRBV7-8,TRBD1,TGTGCCAGCAGCTTAGCTCACTCGGGGGACAGGGTCTACGAGCAGTACTTC,CASSLAHSGDRVYEQYF
.,TRBJ1-1,14,TRBV29-1,TRBD1,TGCAGCGTCACAGGCGGGACAGAGCAGGGTGGAGCTTTCTTT,CSVTGGTEQGGAFF
once,TRBJ1-2,11,TRBV2,.,TGTGCCACCCGAATGAACTATGGCTACACCTTC,CATRMNYGYTF
.,TRBJ2-7,15,TRBV14,TRBD1,TGTGCCAGCAGCCAAGAACAGGGGTACTCCTACGAGCAGTACTTC,CASSQEQGYSYEQYF
few,TRBJ2-3,13,TRBV6-1,TRBD1,TGTGCCACCCGACAGGGGGTATTAGATACGCAGTATTTT,CATRQGVLDTQYF
few,TRBJ2-2,16,TRBV25-1,.,TGTGCCAGCAGTGAATTTGAGGGCTTCGGCACCGGGGAGCTGTTTTTT,CASSEFEGFGTGELFF
.,TRBJ2-7,14,TRBV30,.,TGTGCCTGGAGTGGACAGACACGAGACTACGAGCAGTACTTC,CAWSGQTRDYEQYF
.,TRBJ1-2,14,TRBV6-5,.,TGTGCCAGCAGTTACTCTCTAGGACACTATGGCTACACCTTC,CASSYSLGHYGYTF
.,TRBJ1-4,14,TRBV20-1,.,TGCAGTGCTAGCCGACGGATAGGGAATGAAAAACTGTTTTTT,CSASRRIGNEKLFF
.,TRBJ1-6,16,TRBV25-1,TRBD1,TGTGCCAGCAGTGACCGCAGAACAGGGGGGAATTCACCCCTCCACTTT,CASSDRRTGGNSPLHF
.,TRBJ1-2,12,TRBV20-1,.,TGCAGTGCTCGAAACGTTGGGGGAGGCTACACCTTC,CSARNVGGGYTF
few,TRBJ1-5,14,TRBV20-1,TRBD1,TGCAGTGCTAGCAAGGGACAGGGTCATCAGCCCCAGCATTTT,CSASKGQGHQPQHF
.,TRBJ1-5,19,TRBV23-1,.,TGCGCCAGCAGTCAATCCGGGAGGGAGGGGAACGGGTGCAATCAGCCCCAGCATTTT,CASSQSGREGNGCNQPQHF
.,TRBJ2-2,19,TRBV5-1,TRBD2,TGCGCCAGCCGGCTCCGACTAGCGGGGGGGCTCGGGGTCCCCGGGGAGCTGTTTTTT,CASRLRLAGGLGVPGELFF
.,TRBJ2-5,15,TRBV2,.,TGTGCCAGCAGCTGGGCGGGGACTGTTCAAGAGACCCAGTACTTC,CASSWAGTVQETQYF
.,TRBJ2-1,13,TRBV12-3/TRBV12-4,.,TGCGCCAGCAGCCCTGGACAGACTTCAGAGCAGTTCTTC,CASSPGQTSEQFF
few,TRBJ1-1,14,TRBV11-3,TRBD1,TGTGCCAGCAGCTCCCCTACAGGGGGCACTGAAGCTTTCTTT,CASSSPTGGTEAFF
.,TRBJ1-2,14,TRBV6-1,.,TGTGCCAGCAGTGAATCCCACAGGGTATATGGCTACACCTTC,CASSESHRVYGYTF
.,TRBJ1-3,14,TRBV7-9,.,TGTGCCAGCAGCTTGGAAGGTACTGGAAACACCATATATTTT,CASSLEGTGNTIYF
.,TRBJ2-7,12,TRBV2,TRBD1,TGTGCCAGCAGGGGGACAGGGGTCGAGCAGTACTTC,CASRGTGVEQYF
few,TRBJ2-5,17,TRBV20-1,.,TGCAGTGCTACACCCCCAAGGTTTCTAGCGCTGAGGGAGACCCAGTACTTC,CSATPPRFLALRETQYF
few,TRBJ1-2,12,TRBV5-1,TRBD1,TGCGCCAGCAGCTGGGACAGGGATGGCTACACCTTC,CASSWDRDGYTF